A selection of T cell receptor beta chains follows, all from one sample in a study of cytomegalovirus exposure and HLA in healthy donors. Profiled with immunoSEQ multiplex PCR; TCRdb holds only in-frame clones, not every one. The sample has about 200,000 clones, over 60% seen once; the top ten hold 15% to 17%. The sequencing input was PBMCs. The source is a man in his forties in good health and CMV-seronegative. The CDR3 runs from the conserved cysteine through the conserved F or W. Each record gives: D gene, clone size, J gene, V gene, CDR3 protein, CDR3 DNA. D genes are given only for firm matches. Size values are once, few and many counts, or a class for expanded clones, and some rows have none.

>.|.|TRBJ1-4|TRBV7-9
CASRDSGRGPSNEKLFF
TGTGCCAGCAGGGATTCGGGGCGGGGACCCTCTAATGAAAAACTGTTTTTT
>.|.|TRBJ2-5|TRBV4-3
CASSQEPGQETQYF
TGCGCCAGCAGCCAAGAACCGGGGCAAGAGACCCAGTACTTC
>.|few|TRBJ1-1|TRBV19
CASSIGWNHEAFF
TGTGCCAGTAGTATCGGGTGGAACCATGAAGCTTTCTTT
>.|.|TRBJ1-5|TRBV18
CASSPSSNQPQHF
TGTGCCAGCTCCCCGTCCAGCAATCAGCCCCAGCATTTT
>.|few|TRBJ2-1|TRBV6-5
CASSLLAGADNEQFF
TGTGCCAGCAGTTTATTGGCGGGGGCCGACAATGAGCAGTTCTTC
>.|.|TRBJ2-1|TRBV5-6
CASSSGGGFNEQFF
TGTGCCAGCAGCTCCGGTGGCGGGTTCAATGAGCAGTTCTTC
>.|.|TRBJ1-2|TRBV7-9
CASSLAALNVGYTF
TGTGCCAGCAGCTTAGCGGCTCTCAACGTTGGCTACACCTTC
>TRBD1|.|TRBJ2-7|TRBV18
CASSPPGGATYEQYF
TGTGCCAGCTCACCACCAGGGGGCGCCACCTACGAGCAGTACTTC
>.|few|TRBJ2-5|TRBV28
CASSLHRDEGETQYF
TGTGCCAGCAGTTTACACAGGGATGAGGGGGAGACCCAGTACTTC
>.|few|TRBJ2-3|TRBV9
CASSVSGSSTDTQYF
TGTGCCAGCAGCGTTAGCGGCTCTAGCACAGATACGCAGTATTTT
>TRBD1|.|TRBJ1-3|TRBV11-2
CASSLSKGASGNTIYF
TGTGCCAGCAGCCTATCCAAGGGGGCCTCTGGAAACACCATATATTTT
>.|.|TRBJ1-5|TRBV19
CASSIAGNQPQHF
TGTGCCAGTAGTATCGCGGGAAATCAGCCCCAGCATTTT
>.|few|TRBJ2-1|TRBV29-1
CSVGGLNEQFF
TGCAGCGTTGGGGGCCTCAATGAGCAGTTCTTC
>.|.|TRBJ2-3|TRBV5-6
CASSLFRDKEDTQYF
TGTGCCAGCAGCTTGTTCCGGGACAAAGAAGATACGCAGTATTTT
>.|.|TRBJ1-1|TRBV18
CASSQGANTEAFF
TGTGCCAGCTCACAAGGGGCCAACACTGAAGCTTTCTTT
>.|.|TRBJ2-7|TRBV30
CAWMRTPYEQYF
TGTGCCTGGATGCGGACTCCCTACGAGCAGTACTTC
>.|few|TRBJ1-1|TRBV6-5
CASSPDTRSTEAFF
TGTGCCAGCAGTCCGGACACGAGGAGCACTGAAGCTTTCTTT
>.|.|TRBJ2-2|TRBV5-1
CASSPGHRDTGELFF
TGCGCCAGCAGCCCGGGACATAGAGACACCGGGGAGCTGTTTTTT
>.|.|TRBJ2-7|TRBV7-2
CASRESGQSLIYEQYF
TGTGCCAGCAGAGAGAGCGGACAGTCTTTAATCTACGAGCAGTACTTC
>.|once|TRBJ2-1|TRBV29-1
CSVLRGFDEQFF
TGCAGCGTCCTCAGGGGCTTCGATGAGCAGTTCTTC
>.|.|TRBJ2-7|TRBV28
CASSPQTGTYEQYF
TGTGCCAGCAGTCCTCAAACAGGGACCTACGAGCAGTACTTC
>.|.|TRBJ1-4|TRBV7-9
CASSSFPLPANEKLFF
TGTGCCAGCAGCTCATTCCCCTTGCCAGCTAATGAAAAACTGTTTTTT
>.|.|TRBJ2-2|TRBV4-1
CASSQVKVRVLAGELFF
TGCGCCAGCAGCCAAGTGAAGGTGCGGGTTCTGGCCGGGGAGCTGTTTTTT
>.|.|TRBJ2-6|TRBV19
CASSTGAGANVLTF
TGTGCCAGTAGTACGGGGGCTGGGGCCAACGTCCTGACTTTC
>TRBD1|once|TRBJ2-2|TRBV5-4
CASSFGTANTGELFF
TGTGCCAGCAGCTTTGGGACAGCCAACACCGGGGAGCTGTTTTTT
>TRBD1|few|TRBJ1-3|TRBV11-3
CASSPGTGTDTIYF
TGTGCCAGCAGCCCGGGGACAGGGACGGACACCATATATTTT
>.|.|TRBJ2-7|TRBV2
CASNLRAGNYEQYF
TGTGCCAGCAATCTCAGGGCAGGGAACTACGAGCAGTACTTC
>TRBD2|.|TRBJ2-1|TRBV7-9
CASSSGLAVLTDSYNEQFF
TGTGCCAGCAGCTCGGGACTAGCGGTCCTTACCGACTCCTACAATGAGCAGTTCTTC
>.|.|TRBJ2-5|TRBV5-8
CASSLRQDPYYEQYF
TGTGCCAGCAGCTTGAGACAGGACCCCTACTATGAGCAGTACTTC
>TRBD2|few|TRBJ2-7|TRBV7-2
CASRPAGGLYEQYF
TGTGCCAGCAGGCCCGCGGGAGGTCTTTACGAGCAGTACTTC
>TRBD1|.|TRBJ1-1|TRBV4-1
CASSPYRGMGVNMNTEAFF
TGCGCCAGCAGCCCGTACAGGGGTATGGGAGTTAACATGAACACTGAAGCTTTCTTT
>.|.|TRBJ1-2|TRBV7-3
CASSQSGQYDGGYTF
TGTGCCAGCAGCCAATCTGGACAGTATGACGGGGGCTACACCTTC
>.|.|TRBJ2-5|TRBV5-6
CASSLGGGETQYF
TGTGCCAGCAGCTTAGGGGGTGGGGAGACCCAGTACTTC
>.|.|TRBJ2-7|TRBV29-1
CSVWDWPYEQYF
TGCAGCGTCTGGGACTGGCCCTACGAGCAGTACTTC
>TRBD1|.|TRBJ2-1|TRBV2
CASRGGQGLYNEQFF
TGTGCCAGCAGGGGAGGACAGGGCCTTTACAATGAGCAGTTCTTC
>TRBD1|once|TRBJ1-1|TRBV9
CASSVAQGGTEAFF
TGTGCCAGCAGCGTAGCGCAGGGGGGTACTGAAGCTTTCTTT
>.|few|TRBJ1-6|TRBV5-1
CASNDGGNSPLHF
TGCGCCAGCAACGATGGAGGGAATTCACCCCTCCACTTT
>TRBD1|.|TRBJ1-4|TRBV5-1
CASSLQGQGQKLFF
TGCGCCAGCAGCTTGCAGGGACAGGGGCAAAAACTGTTTTTT